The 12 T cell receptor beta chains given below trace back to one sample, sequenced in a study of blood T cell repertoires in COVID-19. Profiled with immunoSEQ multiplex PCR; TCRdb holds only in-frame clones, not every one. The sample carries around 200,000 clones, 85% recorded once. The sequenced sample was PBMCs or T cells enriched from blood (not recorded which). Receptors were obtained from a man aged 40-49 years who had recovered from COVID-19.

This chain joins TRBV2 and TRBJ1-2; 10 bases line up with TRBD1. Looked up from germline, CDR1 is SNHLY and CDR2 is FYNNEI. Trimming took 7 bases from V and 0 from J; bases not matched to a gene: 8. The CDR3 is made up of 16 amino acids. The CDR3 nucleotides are TGTGCCAGCATGGAGGGGACAGGGGTATCTAACTATGGCTACACCTTC. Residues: CASMEGTGVSNYGYTF.

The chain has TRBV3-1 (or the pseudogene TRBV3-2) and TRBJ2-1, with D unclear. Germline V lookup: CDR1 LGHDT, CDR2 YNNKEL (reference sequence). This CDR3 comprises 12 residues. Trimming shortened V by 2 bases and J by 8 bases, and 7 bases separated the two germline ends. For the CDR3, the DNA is TGTGCCAGCAGCCAAATAGCCTATGAGCAGTTCTTC. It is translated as CASSQIAYEQFF.

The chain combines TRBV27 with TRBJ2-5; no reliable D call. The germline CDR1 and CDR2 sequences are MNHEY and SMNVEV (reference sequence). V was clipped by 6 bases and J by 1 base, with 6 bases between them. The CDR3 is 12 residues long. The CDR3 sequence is CASSPSQETQYF. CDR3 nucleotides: TGTGCCAGCAGCCCCTCCCAAGAGACCCAGTACTTC.

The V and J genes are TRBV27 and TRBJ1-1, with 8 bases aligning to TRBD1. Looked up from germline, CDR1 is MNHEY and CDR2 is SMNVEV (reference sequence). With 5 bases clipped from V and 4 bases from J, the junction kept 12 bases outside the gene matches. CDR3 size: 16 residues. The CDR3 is CASSLPLGQGATEAFF. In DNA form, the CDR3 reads TGTGCCAGCAGTCTCCCATTGGGGCAGGGGGCCACTGAAGCTTTCTTT.

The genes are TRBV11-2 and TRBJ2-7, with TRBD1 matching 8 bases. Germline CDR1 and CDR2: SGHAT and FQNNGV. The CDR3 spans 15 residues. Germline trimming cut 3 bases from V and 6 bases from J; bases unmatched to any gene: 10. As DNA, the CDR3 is TGTGCCAGCAGCTTGGTGACAGGGGTTCATGGCGAGCAGTACTTC. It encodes CASSLVTGVHGEQYF.

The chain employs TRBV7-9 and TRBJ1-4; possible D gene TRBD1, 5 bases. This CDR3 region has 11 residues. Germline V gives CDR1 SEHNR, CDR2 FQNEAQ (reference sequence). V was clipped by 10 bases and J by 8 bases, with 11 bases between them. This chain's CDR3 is CATREKEKLFF. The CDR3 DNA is TGTGCCACCAGGGAGAAAGAAAAACTGTTTTTT.

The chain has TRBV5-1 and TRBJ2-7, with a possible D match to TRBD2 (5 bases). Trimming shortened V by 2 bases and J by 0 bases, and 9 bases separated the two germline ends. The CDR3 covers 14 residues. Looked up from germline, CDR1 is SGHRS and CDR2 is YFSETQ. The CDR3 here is CASSLSGASYEQYF. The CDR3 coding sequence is TGCGCCAGCAGCTTAAGCGGAGCCTCCTACGAGCAGTACTTC.

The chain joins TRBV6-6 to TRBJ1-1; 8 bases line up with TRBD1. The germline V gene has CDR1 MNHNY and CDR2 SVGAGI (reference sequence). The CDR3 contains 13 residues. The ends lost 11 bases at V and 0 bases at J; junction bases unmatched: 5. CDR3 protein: CAAWTGLNTEAFF. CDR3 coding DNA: TGTGCCGCCTGGACAGGGCTGAACACTGAAGCTTTCTTT.

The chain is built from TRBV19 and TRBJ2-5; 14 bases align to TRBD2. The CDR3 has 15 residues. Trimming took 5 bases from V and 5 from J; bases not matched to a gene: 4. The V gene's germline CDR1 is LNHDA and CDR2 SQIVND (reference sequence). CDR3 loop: CASSATSGRVETQYF. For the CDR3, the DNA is TGTGCCAGTAGTGCGACTAGCGGGAGGGTCGAGACCCAGTACTTC. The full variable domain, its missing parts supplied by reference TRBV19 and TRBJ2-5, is DGGITQSPKYLFRKEGQNVTLSCEQNLNHDAMYWYRQDPGQGLRLIYYSQIVNDFQKGDIAEGYSVSREKKESFPLTVTSAQKNPTAFYLCASSATSGRVETQYFGPGTRLLVL.

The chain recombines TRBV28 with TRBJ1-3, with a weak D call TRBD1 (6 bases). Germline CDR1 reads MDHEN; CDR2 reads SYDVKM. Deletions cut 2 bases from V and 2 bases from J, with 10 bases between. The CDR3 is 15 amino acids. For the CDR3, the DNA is TGTGCCAGCAGTTTACCCCCAGGGGCTGGAAACACCATATATTTT. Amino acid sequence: CASSLPPGAGNTIYF. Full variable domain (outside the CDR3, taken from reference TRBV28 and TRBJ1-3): DVKVTQSSRYLVKRTGEKVFLECVQDMDHENMFWYRQDPGLGLRLIYFSYDVKMKEKGDIPEGYSVSREKKERFSLILESASTNQTSMYLCASSLPPGAGNTIYFGEGSWLTVV.

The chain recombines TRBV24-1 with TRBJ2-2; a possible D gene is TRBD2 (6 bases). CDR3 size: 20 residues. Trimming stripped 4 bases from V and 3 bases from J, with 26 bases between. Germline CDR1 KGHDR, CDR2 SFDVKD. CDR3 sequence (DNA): TGTGCCACCAGTGACCGATGGGGGGACCGTAAAAAAGTTCACACCGGGGAGCTGTTTTTT. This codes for CATSDRWGDRKKVHTGELFF.

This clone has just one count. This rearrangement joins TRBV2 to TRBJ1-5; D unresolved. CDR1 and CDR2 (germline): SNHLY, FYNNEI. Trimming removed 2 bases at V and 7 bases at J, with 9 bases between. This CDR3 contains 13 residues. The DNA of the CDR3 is TGTGCCAGCAGTGAACGGATAGCCCAGCCCCAGCATTTT. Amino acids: CASSERIAQPQHF. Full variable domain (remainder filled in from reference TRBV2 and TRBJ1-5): EPEVTQTPSHQVTQMGQEVILRCVPISNHLYFYWYRQILGQKVEFLVSFYNNEISEKSEIFDDQFSVERPDGSNFTLKIRSTKLEDSAMYFCASSERIAQPQHFGDGTRLSIL.